These T cell receptor beta chains were read from a single sample in a study of blood T cell repertoires in COVID-19. This table comes from immunoSEQ multiplex PCR, and its TCRdb copy is limited to in-frame clones, with some not included. This sample has roughly 70,000 clones, with 70% to 85% found just once. The specimen sequenced was peripheral blood. Receptor source: an older woman with acute or convalescent COVID-19. CDR3s include the opening cysteine and the closing phenylalanine or tryptophan. Fields, in order: V gene, clone size, J gene, D gene, CDR3 protein, CDR3 DNA. The D gene is left open where the match is weak. Rows may omit the clone size; those that give it use once, few, many or a size class.

>TRBV30|once|TRBJ1-1|TRBD1
CAWSRDRGGTEAFF
TGTGCCTGGAGTCGGGACAGGGGAGGCACTGAAGCTTTCTTT
>TRBV10-3|NA|TRBJ2-7|NA
CAIKSWAESYEQYF
TGTGCCATCAAAAGCTGGGCCGAATCCTACGAGCAGTACTTC
>TRBV9|NA|TRBJ1-2|NA
CASSPSGHYGYTF
TGTGCCAGCAGCCCCTCAGGGCACTATGGCTACACCTTC
>TRBV7-3|once|TRBJ2-1|NA
CASSSGGGYRNEQFF
TGTGCCAGCAGCTCAGGAGGGGGCTACCGCAATGAGCAGTTCTTC
>TRBV18|NA|TRBJ1-4|NA
CASSPPEGVGGEKLFF
TGTGCCAGCTCACCACCGGAAGGAGTTGGGGGGGAAAAACTGTTTTTT
>TRBV7-9|once|TRBJ2-7|NA
CASSSQGYEQYF
TGTGCCAGCAGCTCACAGGGATACGAGCAGTACTTC
>TRBV6-5|NA|TRBJ1-2|TRBD1
CASRAGGGYGYTF
TGTGCCAGCAGGGCAGGGGGCGGCTATGGCTACACCTTC
>TRBV7-9|NA|TRBJ2-1|TRBD2
CASSPGKTSGGAMGQFF
TGTGCCAGCAGCCCCGGGAAAACTAGCGGGGGGGCCATGGGGCAGTTCTTC
>TRBV27|NA|TRBJ2-7|TRBD2
CASRRGGADTYEQYF
TGTGCCAGCAGACGGGGAGGGGCAGACACCTACGAGCAGTACTTC
>TRBV6-5|NA|TRBJ1-3|NA
CASSYRGTLGNTIYF
TGTGCCAGCAGTTACAGGGGGACATTGGGAAACACCATATATTTT
>TRBV9|NA|TRBJ2-1|NA
CASSVASAGSYNEQFF
TGTGCCAGCAGCGTAGCTAGTGCCGGCTCCTACAATGAGCAGTTCTTC